This TCR beta chain was obtained from a study of T cells in Graves' hyperthyroidism and ophthalmopathy. TCR beta CDR3 regions were amplified from RNA. TCR CDR3 underwent first-round RT-PCR with the HTBI primer set. TCRdb processed the multiplex PCR reads anew with MiXCR; each CDR3 protein has one entry. The data show 300,000 to 450,000 distinct CDR3 sequences, about 14% seen once. Trimming left V 3 bases short and J 1 base short, with 18 bases between. CDR1 and CDR2 (germline): SQVTM, ANQGSEA. There are 16 residues in the CDR3. Study findings and constraints: In blood, most of the thyroid clonotypes expanded above 0.001 were also present. From stable hyperthyroidism, ophthalmopathy was separated by a 13 V-J model.

Patients affected by ophthalmopathy presented a Clinical Activity Score of at least 3, a NOSPECS grade of at least 4, and disease duration below 3 months. Criteria for exclusion of patients were uncontrolled infection, other autoimmune disease, pregnancy or lactation. This clonotype has a handful of counts. No antigen is known for it. This chain joins TRBV29-1 and TRBJ2-5; maybe TRBD1 (9 bases). The sample was blood. The clonotype was recovered from a woman aged 30 to 39 with Graves' ophthalmopathy. CDR3 coding DNA: TGCAGCGTTGAGGGTCGGGGGGGACAGGGCCAAGAGACCCAGTACTTC. Its translation is CSVEGRGGQGQETQYF.